Listed here are 11 T cell receptor beta chains from one sample, sequenced in a study of blood T cell repertoires in COVID-19. Repertoires were generated with immunoSEQ multiplex PCR, while TCRdb's copy carries only in-frame clones and drops some. In the table there are over 400,000 clones, roughly nine tenths of which are singletons. The sample consisted of peripheral blood. The source of these receptors is a woman aged 45-59 years with COVID-19, enrolled during active disease.

The genes are TRBV10-3 and TRBJ2-2; 9 nucleotides align to TRBD1. Germline V gene data show CDR1 as ENHRY and CDR2 as SYGVKD. With V trimmed by 6 bases and J by 3 bases, 2 bases remained unmatched. The length of the CDR3 is 14 residues. The CDR3 region is CAIRRQGDTGELFF. In DNA form, the CDR3 reads TGTGCCATCAGGAGACAGGGGGACACCGGGGAGCTGTTTTTT.

The genes are TRBV18 and TRBJ1-1; TRBD1 might be the D (5 bases). This CDR3 is built from 15 residues. Looked up from germline, CDR1 is KGHSH and CDR2 is LQKENI. V was clipped by 2 bases and J by 1 base, with 11 bases between them. Here the CDR3 DNA reads TGTGCCAGCTCACCAGATCTAGGGGAGAACACTGAAGCTTTCTTT. It specifies CASSPDLGENTEAFF.

The rearrangement links TRBV3-1 (or the pseudogene TRBV3-2) to TRBJ2-3; 11 positions match TRBD2. Germline CDR1 and CDR2: LGHDT and YNNKEL (reference sequence). The CDR3 covers 16 residues. After removal of 5 bases from V and 3 bases from J, the junction contained 7 bases not matched to a gene. The CDR3 loop is CASSNTRLAGTDTQYF. CDR3 DNA: TGTGCCAGCAGCAATACGCGACTAGCGGGGACAGATACGCAGTATTTT.

This clone has only one observation. The V gene is TRBV10-3, the J gene TRBJ2-3, with 7 bases fitting TRBD1. The J segment lost 0 bases and the V segment lost 7 bases, leaving 4 bases of the junction unmatched. The CDR3 is made up of 14 amino acids. Per germline, CDR1 ENHRY and CDR2 SYGVKD. The CDR3 nucleotides are TGTGCCATCACACAGGGGCCCAGCACAGATACGCAGTATTTT. It codes for CAITQGPSTDTQYF.

In this sample, this clone turned up once. This chain links TRBV5-5 with TRBJ2-4; perhaps TRBD2 as D (6 bases). The CDR3 contains 13 residues. CDR1 and CDR2 from the germline V gene are SGHKS and YYEKEE (reference sequence). V dropped 0 bases and J dropped 13 bases, with 14 bases sitting between them. The CDR3 DNA reads as TGTGCCAGCAGCTTGGAAGGGAGGCCAGACCAGTACTTC. This encodes CASSLEGRPDQYF.

This chain joins TRBV19 and TRBJ1-5; D remains ambiguous. This CDR3 has 14 residues. Germline V lookup: CDR1 LNHDA, CDR2 SQIVND (reference sequence). Deletions cut 3 bases from V and 9 bases from J, with 15 bases between. CDR3 DNA sequence: TGTGCCAGTAGTATTGGGCAGACCCCTTGGCCCCAGCATTTT. This gives the protein CASSIGQTPWPQHF.

In its sample, this clone was seen once. The chain links TRBV2 to TRBJ2-1, with a possible D match to TRBD1 (5 bases). Germline loops: CDR1 SNHLY, CDR2 FYNNEI. This CDR3 is 15 amino acids long. Trimming removed 3 bases from V and 2 bases from J, with 11 bases in between. DNA of the CDR3: TGTGCCAGCAGTGAGGACCGGACAACCTACAATGAGCAGTTCTTC. This encodes CASSEDRTTYNEQFF.

The V gene is TRBV5-1, the J gene TRBJ1-2; 9 bases are shared with TRBD1. Unmatched junction bases numbered 10, after V lost 0 bases and J lost 7 bases. The CDR3 is made up of 16 amino acids. Germline CDR1 and CDR2: SGHRS and YFSETQ. The CDR3 bases are TGCGCCAGCAGCTTGGGCCCGTCGGACAGGGGTCGTGGCTACACCTTC. Encoded protein: CASSLGPSDRGRGYTF.

The J gene is TRBJ1-2, the V gene TRBV5-5, with D unresolved. Germline assignment: CDR1 SGHKS and CDR2 YYEKEE (reference sequence). This CDR3 has 14 residues. Trimming removed 2 bases from V and 4 bases from J, with 12 bases in between. For the CDR3, the DNA is TGTGCCAGCAGCTTTCAGGTGGATGGCTATGGCTACACCTTC. Its translation is CASSFQVDGYGYTF.

V usage is TRBV4-1 and J usage is TRBJ2-1; 8 bases map to TRBD1. CDR1 is MGHRA, CDR2 YSYEKL, per germline. The CDR3 spans 17 residues. V lost 0 bases to trimming and J lost 2 bases; unmatched junction nucleotides: 6. The CDR3 sequence: CASSQEWQGAPYNEQFF. In DNA, the CDR3 is TGCGCCAGCAGCCAAGAATGGCAGGGGGCGCCCTACAATGAGCAGTTCTTC.

This clone has at least ten counts. This chain links TRBV4-1 with TRBJ1-5, with D perhaps matching TRBD1 (5 bases). The CDR3 runs to 15 residues. Trimming stripped 3 bases from V and 0 bases from J, with 9 bases between. Germline V gene data show CDR1 as MGHRA and CDR2 as YSYEKL. The CDR3 sequence: CASSQRDSSNQPQHF. The CDR3 DNA reads TGCGCCAGCAGCCAGCGCGACAGTAGCAATCAGCCCCAGCATTTT.